These 19 T cell receptor beta chains originate from one sample sequenced in a study of naive and memory T cell subsets. Study observations and caveats: Possibly reflecting memory cells re-expressing CD45RA, a few larger clonotypes occurred in naive repertoires, especially CD8.

The antigens of these receptors remain unknown. Two oligonucleotides, mixed equimolar, formed the beta constant-region primer covering TRBC1 and TRBC2. Ligated cDNA was amplified by four rounds of PCR with nested alpha and beta constant-region primers and SP2. TCRdb reprocessed the UMI-ligation and nested PCR reads with MiXCR, giving one entry per CDR3 protein. Here the sample spans roughly 97,000 distinct CDR3 sequences, 13% to 15% being singletons. The sequencing sample was made of naive CD8+ T cells from blood. The receptors come from a human donor in good health.

This clonotype was detected only a few times. The DNA for the CDR3 is TGTGCCAGCAGCCAAGTCATCCGAGATACGCAGTATTTT. It yields the protein CASSQVIRDTQYF. The chain couples TRBV4-2 to TRBJ2-3; D is unresolved. V was clipped by 1 base and J by 5 bases, with 7 bases between them. Germline CDR1 and CDR2: LGHNA and YNFKEQ. This CDR3 is 13 amino acids long.

This clonotype has more than one count but fewer than ten. The chain couples TRBV6-2 or TRBV6-3 to TRBJ1-1; TRBD1 matches 9 bases. The germline gives CDR1 MNHEY, CDR2 SVGEGT. Trimming cost V 8 bases and J 2 bases; bases outside gene matches: 3. The CDR3 runs to 13 residues. The CDR3 DNA follows: TGTGCCAGCCGGGACAGGGCTAACACTGAAGCTTTCTTT. Translating it yields CASRDRANTEAFF.

This clonotype has a count of ten or more. The chain uses TRBV9 and TRBJ2-3; TRBD2 matches at 12 bases. V lost 3 bases to trimming and J lost 2 bases; unmatched junction nucleotides: 4. CDR3 length: 16 amino acids. Germline V CDR1 and CDR2: SGDLS, YYNGEE. CDR3 nucleotide sequence: TGTGCCAGCAGCGCAGGACTAGCGGGGCCCACAGATACGCAGTATTTT. This codes for CASSAGLAGPTDTQYF.

The chain employs TRBV5-8 and TRBJ1-5; D remains ambiguous. The V end lost 0 bases, the J end lost 1 base, and 11 bases lay between the germline ends. Germline V CDR1 and CDR2: SGHTS, YDEGEE. The CDR3 is made up of 16 amino acids. The CDR3 protein is CASSLASSFSNQPQHF. The CDR3 region has the DNA TGTGCCAGCAGCTTGGCCTCCTCTTTCAGCAATCAGCCCCAGCATTTT.

Only a few counts were recorded for this clonotype. The chain has TRBV5-6 and TRBJ1-6; 7 bases map to TRBD1. The CDR3 covers 17 residues. Germline-derived CDR1 and CDR2 are SGHDT and YYEEEE. V shed 5 bases and J 4 bases; nucleotides not matched to a gene: 12. CDR3: CASSQGRQGEYNSPLHF. CDR3 bases: TGTGCCAGCAGTCAAGGGCGACAGGGCGAGTATAATTCACCCCTCCACTTT.

This clonotype was found a few times. The J gene is TRBJ1-1, the V gene TRBV12-3 or TRBV12-4; 10 nucleotides agree with TRBD1. CDR3 length: 14 amino acids. The junction had 3 bases not matched to a gene; V was cut back by 6 bases and J by 2 bases. This CDR3 reads CASRGTGENTEAFF. DNA of the CDR3: TGTGCCAGCAGGGGGACAGGGGAAAACACTGAAGCTTTCTTT.

This clonotype is a singleton in its sample. This sequence joins TRBV9 and TRBJ2-1; 8 positions match TRBD1. This CDR3 spans 16 amino acids. The V segment lost 3 bases and the J segment 2 bases; nucleotides outside the gene matches: 7. Germline lookup yields CDR1 SGDLS and CDR2 YYNGEE. The CDR3 loop reads CASSEPPGQAYNEQFF. CDR3 nucleotides: TGTGCCAGCAGCGAACCTCCGGGACAGGCCTACAATGAGCAGTTCTTC. Looking up the rest from reference TRBV9 and TRBJ2-1 gives the full variable domain: DSGVTQTPKHLITATGQRVTLRCSPRSGDLSVYWYQQSLDQGLQFLIQYYNGEERAKGNILERFSAQQFPDLHSELNLSSLELGDSALYFCASSEPPGQAYNEQFFGPGTRLTVL.

For the CDR3, the DNA is TGCGCCAGCAGCCAAGTTCACGGACAGGGGCCCTACAATGAGCAGTTCTTC. Its translation is CASSQVHGQGPYNEQFF. The chain employs TRBV4-3 and TRBJ2-1; 9 nucleotides agree with TRBD1. The germline V gene encodes CDR1 LGHNA and CDR2 YSLEER. CDR3 size: 17 residues. V dropped 1 base and J dropped 2; count of bases not matched to a gene: 6.

This clonotype was counted only a few times. The chain joins TRBV29-1 to TRBJ2-2; the match to TRBD2 covers 8 bases. Germline lookup yields CDR1 SQVTM and CDR2 ANQGSEA. The trim removed 1 base at V and 1 base at J, leaving 2 bases unmatched. The CDR3 totals 15 residues. In DNA form, the CDR3 reads TGCAGCGTTGAAGTGCGGGAGGAGAACACCGGGGAGCTGTTTTTT. Amino acid sequence: CSVEVREENTGELFF.

This clonotype was recorded many times. V and J are TRBV12-5 and TRBJ2-1; D is possibly TRBD2 (5 bases). The CDR3 length is 13 residues. Germline CDR1 and CDR2: LGHNT and FRNRAP. Deletions cut 4 bases from V and 5 bases from J, with 9 bases between. The CDR3 loop is CASGSPGNNEQFF. In DNA form, the CDR3 reads TGTGCTAGTGGTTCTCCGGGGAACAATGAGCAGTTCTTC.

This clonotype was picked up a small number of times. The rearrangement uses TRBV27 and TRBJ2-7, with TRBD2 matching 10 bases. Trimming cost V 4 bases and J 4 bases; bases outside gene matches: 7. The CDR3 is 15 amino acids. Looked up from germline, CDR1 is MNHEY and CDR2 is SMNVEV (reference sequence). The CDR3 nucleotides are TGTGCCAGCAGTTCGCTAGCGGGGGACCGGTACGAGCAGTACTTC. Translated, it gives CASSSLAGDRYEQYF.

The chain links TRBV2 to TRBJ2-3; maybe TRBD2 (5 bases). The CDR3 is 15 amino acids. Germline CDR1 reads SNHLY; CDR2 reads FYNNEI. V lost 5 bases to trimming and J lost 0 bases, with 12 bases between them. CDR3 protein: CASSQDYASTDTQYF. As DNA, the CDR3 is TGTGCCAGCAGTCAAGACTACGCTAGCACAGATACGCAGTATTTT.

The rearrangement uses TRBV6-5 and TRBJ2-7; 11 bases are shared with TRBD1. The CDR3 is 15 amino acids. Germline CDR1 and CDR2: MNHEY and SVGAGI. Trimming cost V 2 bases and J 5 bases; bases outside gene matches: 5. This CDR3 reads CASSYQGQGGNEQYF. The CDR3 nucleotides are TGTGCCAGCAGTTACCAGGGACAGGGGGGGAACGAGCAGTACTTC.

This clonotype was found many times. The chain recombines TRBV27 with TRBJ2-3; D not certain. The CDR3 is made up of 11 amino acids. Germline V gene lookup returns CDR1 MNHEY and CDR2 SMNVEV (reference sequence). The germline V and J ends were trimmed by 6 bases and 3 bases, with 4 bases remaining between them. CDR3 amino acids: CASRSTDTQYF. The DNA of the CDR3 is TGTGCCAGCAGGTCTACAGATACGCAGTATTTT.

The chain couples TRBV25-1 to TRBJ1-2; D may be TRBD1 (5 bases). The V end was cut by 5 bases, the J end by 4 bases, with 8 bases between. The CDR3 runs to 12 residues. CDR1 is MGHDK, CDR2 SYGVNS, per germline. This CDR3 reads CASSWQGYGYTF. DNA for the CDR3: TGTGCCAGCAGTTGGCAGGGCTATGGCTACACCTTC.

The chain has TRBV18 and TRBJ1-1; no reliable D call. V was pared by 3 bases and J by 6 bases, with 17 bases between. The length of the CDR3 is 15 residues. Germline lookup yields CDR1 KGHSH and CDR2 LQKENI. DNA for the CDR3: TGTGCCAGCTCACCCCCGGGGAGGGAAGTCCCTGAAGCTTTCTTT. It is translated as CASSPPGREVPEAFF.

The sample holds a few counts of this clonotype. V usage is TRBV27 and J usage is TRBJ2-1; 13 bases align to TRBD2. CDR1 and CDR2 from the germline V gene are MNHEY and SMNVEV (reference sequence). The CDR3 spans 15 residues. Germline trimming cut 3 bases from V and 10 bases from J; bases unmatched to any gene: 6. The CDR3 is CASSLGLAGSQEQFF. In nucleotides, the CDR3 is TGTGCCAGCAGTTTGGGACTAGCGGGATCCCAGGAGCAGTTCTTC.

V and J are TRBV5-1 and TRBJ2-7; 10 bases fit TRBD1. Germline V gene data show CDR1 as SGHRS and CDR2 as YFSETQ. After removal of 1 base from V and 5 bases from J, the junction contained 6 bases not matched to a gene. CDR3 length: 15 residues. The CDR3 loop reads CASSLFGQGGNEQYF. The CDR3 nucleotides read TGCGCCAGCAGCTTGTTCGGACAGGGGGGAAACGAGCAGTACTTC.

This clonotype was counted only a few times. The chain couples TRBV7-8 to TRBJ2-7; D uncertain. This CDR3 contains 15 residues. Germline CDR1 SGHVS, CDR2 FQNEAQ. V shed 5 bases and J shed 3 bases, with 17 bases lying between them. The CDR3 here is CASSPIPSLGYEQYF. The CDR3 DNA sequence: TGTGCCAGCAGCCCTATACCAAGCTTGGGCTACGAGCAGTACTTC.